What follows are 11 T cell receptor beta chains derived from one specimen sequenced in a study of blood T cell repertoires in COVID-19. Method: immunoSEQ multiplex PCR; TCRdb's copy keeps in-frame clones and lacks some. The table includes hundreds of thousands of clones, about 87% detected once. The sample consisted of peripheral blood. The source of these receptors is a woman younger than 30 with acute or convalescent COVID-19.

The V and J genes are TRBV7-9 and TRBJ1-5; the match to TRBD1 covers 7 bases. Germline CDR1 SEHNR, CDR2 FQNEAQ (reference sequence). The CDR3 contains 15 residues. V gave up 5 bases and J gave up 3 bases; unmatched junction bases: 7. The CDR3 nucleotides read TGTGCCAGCAGCGACGGACAGGTCCTCAATCAGCCCCAGCATTTT. This translates into CASSDGQVLNQPQHF.

The rearrangement joins TRBV9 to TRBJ2-1, with 7 bases matching TRBD2. The V and J ends lost 2 bases and 8 bases, in that order; junction bases with no gene match: 10. The length of the CDR3 is 15 residues. Germline CDR1 is SGDLS and CDR2 is YYNGEE. The chain's CDR3 is CASSVLSGGKDEQFF. The CDR3 DNA sequence: TGTGCCAGCAGCGTCCTCTCGGGGGGTAAGGATGAGCAGTTCTTC.

This chain links TRBV9 with TRBJ2-3; a possible D gene is TRBD1 (5 bases). Germline CDR1 is SGDLS and CDR2 is YYNGEE. The CDR3 extends over 14 amino acids. The V end lost 0 bases, the J end lost 3 bases, and 8 bases lay between the germline ends. The CDR3 nucleotides read TGTGCCAGCAGCGTAGAGGGGAAGACAGATACGCAGTATTTT. Its protein is CASSVEGKTDTQYF.

The chain has TRBV7-6 and TRBJ2-7; the match to TRBD2 covers 10 bases. Per the germline V gene, CDR1 is SGHVS and CDR2 is FNYEAQ. V shed 0 bases and J 3 bases; nucleotides not matched to a gene: 2. The CDR3 contains 15 residues. The CDR3 protein is CASSLATSGHYEQYF. For the CDR3, the DNA is TGTGCCAGCAGCTTAGCGACTAGCGGGCACTACGAGCAGTACTTC.

The chain employs TRBV5-6 and TRBJ1-1, with D tentatively TRBD1 (5 bases). Trimming shortened V by 2 bases and J by 6 bases, and 17 bases separated the two germline ends. CDR1 and CDR2 from the germline V gene are SGHDT and YYEEEE. This CDR3 has 15 residues. The CDR3 sequence is CASSFHTLRGAEAFF. CDR3 bases: TGTGCCAGCAGCTTTCACACATTAAGGGGCGCTGAAGCTTTCTTT.

Only one count was recorded for this clone. The chain links TRBV4-3 to TRBJ1-2; TRBD1 aligns across 10 bases. This CDR3 contains 19 residues. CDR1 is LGHNA, CDR2 YSLEER, per germline. With V trimmed by 0 bases and J by 2 bases, 12 bases remained unmatched. CDR3 sequence (DNA): TGCGCCAGCAGCCAAGATCATCATTCTGGACAGGGGGAGAACTATGGCTACACCTTC. Amino acids: CASSQDHHSGQGENYGYTF.

V and J are TRBV6-5 and TRBJ2-1; tentative D call: TRBD2 (6 bases). CDR1 and CDR2 (germline): MNHEY, SVGAGI. The CDR3 totals 13 residues. Deletions cut 11 bases from V and 1 base from J, with 12 bases between. The CDR3 region has the DNA TGTGCCGCCGGGACTCAGTCCTACAATGAGCAGTTCTTC. Amino acid sequence: CAAGTQSYNEQFF.

The chain employs TRBV10-3 and TRBJ2-1; the match to TRBD1 covers 7 bases. This CDR3 region has 13 residues. CDR1 ENHRY and CDR2 SYGVKD come from the germline V gene. The V and J ends lost 3 bases and 9 bases, in that order; junction bases with no gene match: 5. DNA of the CDR3: TGTGCCATCAGTGATTCAGGGGGTTCTGAGCAGTTCTTC. Protein product: CAISDSGGSEQFF.

This chain connects TRBV10-3 to TRBJ2-7; D may be TRBD1 (5 bases). This CDR3 region has 13 residues. The V end lost 3 bases, the J end lost 0 bases, and 6 bases lay between the germline ends. Germline V CDR1 and CDR2: ENHRY, SYGVKD. In nucleotides, the CDR3 is TGTGCCATCAGTGACAGGGACTCCTACGAGCAGTACTTC. Translating it yields CAISDRDSYEQYF.

This chain uses TRBV11-3 with TRBJ2-2; 7 positions agree with TRBD1. The germline gives CDR1 SGHNT, CDR2 YENEEA. The ends lost 0 bases at V and 5 bases at J; junction bases unmatched: 6. CDR3 length equals 16 residues. The CDR3 loop is CASSLEGAGGTGELFF. CDR3 DNA: TGTGCCAGCAGCTTAGAGGGGGCAGGGGGAACCGGGGAGCTGTTTTTT.

J is TRBJ1-5 and V is TRBV6-4; the match to TRBD1 covers 10 bases. The CDR3 is made up of 15 amino acids. Trimming cost V 1 base and J 6 bases; bases outside gene matches: 3. Germline CDR1 is MRHNA and CDR2 is SNTAGT. The CDR3 here is CASSDLGQGSQPQHF. CDR3 nucleotide sequence: TGTGCCAGCAGTGACTTGGGACAGGGGAGTCAGCCCCAGCATTTT.